A single sample gave rise to the 26 T cell receptor beta chains below, sequenced in a study of human T cells and chemical hapten exposure. One entry per CDR3 protein, called by TCRdb with MiXCR from the RACE reads. The sample shows around 100,000 distinct CDR3 sequences, over 10% of them seen only once. Time point described: patch test 2, 6 weeks after DPC sensitization. Treatment of the sample: therapeutic diphenylcyclopropenone sensitization with weekly scalp DPC. Source: whole blood, taken in connection with sensitization to the hapten diphenylcyclopropenone (DPC). The receptor source for this set is a woman aged 35 to 49 with alopecia areata. Some clones in this sample may be carry-over from other donors' samples.

The sample holds a few counts of this clonotype. The chain uses TRBV5-5 and TRBJ2-1, with TRBD2 matching 8 bases. Germline CDR1 and CDR2: SGHKS and YYEKEE (reference sequence). The CDR3 consists of 17 residues. After removal of 2 bases from V and 0 bases from J, the junction contained 7 bases not matched to a gene. CDR3 amino acids: CASSLWWSGSSYNEQFF. The CDR3 nucleotides are TGTGCCAGCAGCTTATGGTGGAGCGGGAGCTCCTACAATGAGCAGTTCTTC.

V is TRBV20-1 and J is TRBJ2-3; TRBD1 agrees at 7 bases. J gave up 2 bases and V 6 bases, and 11 bases lay outside the gene matches. Germline assignment: CDR1 DFQATT and CDR2 SNEGSKA (reference sequence). The CDR3 covers 15 residues. The DNA of the CDR3 is TGCAGTGCCAGCCGACAGGGCGGATACACAGATACGCAGTATTTT. Translating gives CSASRQGGYTDTQYF.

Only a few counts were recorded for this clonotype. This chain uses TRBV15 with TRBJ2-3; 8 bases agree with TRBD2. The CDR3 length is 15 residues. CDR1 and CDR2 (germline): LNHNV, YYDKDF (reference sequence). The V segment lost 10 bases and the J segment 0 bases; nucleotides outside the gene matches: 9. In DNA, the CDR3 is TGTGCCATCGGGACGCCGGGAGGGAGCACAGATACGCAGTATTTT. Translation gives CAIGTPGGSTDTQYF.

Many counts were recorded for this clonotype. The J gene is TRBJ2-5, the V gene TRBV19; no definite D call. This CDR3 has 13 residues. The germline V gene encodes CDR1 LNHDA and CDR2 SQIVND (reference sequence). The ends were cut back, 10 bases at V and 2 bases at J, with 14 bases in the middle. This chain's CDR3 is CATARVIQETQYF. DNA for the CDR3: TGTGCCACCGCGCGAGTGATTCAAGAGACCCAGTACTTC.

The sample holds many counts of this clonotype. The chain is built from TRBV6-2 or TRBV6-3 and TRBJ2-7, with TRBD1 matching over 8 bases. V shed 5 bases and J 3 bases; nucleotides not matched to a gene: 6. Germline V gene data show CDR1 as MNHEY and CDR2 as SVGEGT. The CDR3 has 14 amino acids. CDR3 DNA: TGTGCCAGCAGTCAAGGACAGGGTTTCTACGAGCAGTACTTC. It translates to CASSQGQGFYEQYF.

This clonotype was recorded at least ten times. The V gene is TRBV5-1, the J gene TRBJ2-7; D is possibly TRBD1 (6 bases). The CDR3 spans 16 residues. Between the trimmed V and J ends, which lost 4 bases and 5 bases, there was a span of 22 bases. Germline V lookup: CDR1 SGHRS, CDR2 YFSETQ. Here the CDR3 DNA reads TGCGCCAGCAGCGAAGGGCAGTGGACAGTAAAGGACGAGCAGTACTTC. It is translated as CASSEGQWTVKDEQYF.

The chain recombines TRBV3-1 with TRBJ2-3; possible D gene TRBD2, 7 bases. V gave up 3 bases and J gave up 2 bases, with 9 bases separating them. CDR3 length: 14 residues. CDR1 is LGHDT, CDR2 YNNKEL, per germline (reference sequence). The CDR3, as DNA: TGTGCCAGCAGCCACGGGGGGCCCACAGATACGCAGTATTTT. It translates to CASSHGGPTDTQYF.

The sample holds a few counts of this clonotype. This chain uses TRBV28 with TRBJ2-4; 10 nucleotides agree with TRBD2. The CDR3 runs 16 residues. The germline gives CDR1 MDHEN, CDR2 SYDVKM. V was pared by 4 bases and J by 1 base, with 4 bases of the junction left unmatched. In nucleotides, the CDR3 is TGTGCCAGCAGTTCCCCGACTAGCGGGGCCAAAAACATTCAGTACTTC. Protein sequence: CASSSPTSGAKNIQYF.

The rearrangement joins TRBV7-9 to TRBJ1-6; D gene uncertain. The germline V gene encodes CDR1 SEHNR and CDR2 FQNEAQ (reference sequence). This CDR3 region has 16 residues. Trimming removed 5 bases from V and 7 bases from J, with 18 bases in between. In DNA form, the CDR3 reads TGTGCCAGCAGCACACAAGGAGCCCTGGGGAATTCACCCCTCCACTTT. Its protein product is CASSTQGALGNSPLHF.

This clonotype appeared many times. The rearrangement joins TRBV20-1 to TRBJ2-3; 12 nucleotides line up with TRBD2. V lost 6 bases to trimming and J lost 3 bases; unmatched junction nucleotides: 4. In germline, CDR1 is DFQATT, CDR2 SNEGSKA (reference sequence). The CDR3 totals 14 residues. The CDR3 bases are TGCAGTGCACTGACTAGCGGGAGAACAGATACGCAGTATTTT. Amino acids: CSALTSGRTDTQYF.

This clonotype was counted at least ten times. The chain recombines TRBV2 with TRBJ1-5; D is undetermined. The CDR3 sequence is 13 residues long. CDR1 is SNHLY and CDR2 is FYNNEI in the germline V gene. Trimming left V 2 bases short and J 7 bases short, with 9 bases between. CDR3 bases: TGTGCCAGCAGTGAAAGGTCGGCACAGCCCCAGCATTTT. Protein product: CASSERSAQPQHF.

This clonotype was seen a few times. CDR3 residues: CASKALTSAEQYF. The CDR3 nucleotides read TGTGCCAGCAAAGCCCTGACTAGCGCCGAGCAGTACTTC. The gene calls are TRBV3-1 and TRBJ2-7; 8 nucleotides align to TRBD2. The V gene's germline CDR1 is LGHDT and CDR2 YNNKEL (reference sequence). V lost 7 bases, J lost 6 bases, and 8 bases stayed unmatched. The CDR3 contains 13 residues.

This clonotype appeared a few times. This sequence joins TRBV6-2 or TRBV6-3 and TRBJ2-7; TRBD1 matches 9 bases. Germline CDR1 and CDR2: MNHEY and SVGEGT. The CDR3 totals 17 residues. Trimming cost V 3 bases and J 5 bases; bases outside gene matches: 14. CDR3 DNA: TGTGCCAGCAGTTATATCGAGGGGGACAGGGTTTTCAACGAGCAGTACTTC. Translating gives CASSYIEGDRVFNEQYF.

This clonotype was recorded once. V is TRBV20-1 and J is TRBJ2-1, with TRBD1 matching 8 bases. V lost 6 bases and J lost 4; bases outside the gene matches: 11. The CDR3 extends over 15 amino acids. Germline V gene sequence: CDR1 DFQATT, CDR2 SNEGSKA (reference sequence). CDR3 in amino acids: CSAQGASEYYNEQFF. The CDR3 DNA sequence: TGCAGTGCCCAGGGGGCATCGGAATATTACAATGAGCAGTTCTTC.

V and J are TRBV2 and TRBJ2-1, with a weak D call TRBD2 (6 bases). V gave up 5 bases and J gave up 5 bases, with 16 bases separating them. The length of the CDR3 is 15 residues. CDR1 and CDR2 (germline): SNHLY, FYNNEI. In nucleotides, the CDR3 is TGTGCCAGCAGTTTCACCGGGACTTCTAACAATGAGCAGTTCTTC. Its protein product is CASSFTGTSNNEQFF.

On this clonotype: A much larger clone lies one base from this, so it may be a read error. The V and J genes are TRBV29-1 and TRBJ2-7; D call uncertain. The V and J ends lost 4 bases and 7 bases respectively, with 11 bases between them. The CDR3 is 11 amino acids. Germline V lookup: CDR1 SQVTM, CDR2 ANQGSEA. The CDR3 is CSVGLELEQYF. As DNA, the CDR3 is TGCAGCGTTGGGCTAGAGCTGGAGCAGTACTTC.

There are many counts of this clonotype. The CDR3 nucleotides are TGTGCCAGCAAAGGGAGCAGGGGAAAAGATACGCAGTATTTT. Protein: CASKGSRGKDTQYF. This chain connects TRBV18 to TRBJ2-3; D is possibly TRBD1 (6 bases). There are 14 residues in the CDR3. Deletions cut 8 bases from V and 5 bases from J, with 17 bases between. The germline V gene has CDR1 KGHSH and CDR2 LQKENI. Based on the CDR3 plus reference TRBV18 and TRBJ2-3, the full variable domain is NAGVMQNPRHLVRRRGQEARLRCSPMKGHSHVYWYRQLPEEGLKFMVYLQKENIIDESGMPKERFSAEFPKEGPSILRIQQVVRGDSAAYFCASKGSRGKDTQYFGPGTRLTVL.

The count of this clonotype is one. This rearrangement joins TRBV5-1 to TRBJ2-7; the D gene is possibly TRBD1 (6 bases). V was shortened by 4 bases and J by 3 bases, with 8 bases between the two germline ends. The CDR3 totals 12 residues. Germline loops: CDR1 SGHRS, CDR2 YFSETQ. The CDR3 loop is CASSRQDYEQYF. CDR3 bases: TGCGCCAGCAGCAGACAGGACTACGAGCAGTACTTC.

The chain couples TRBV7-9 to TRBJ2-7, with no clear D. The CDR3 runs to 13 residues. Germline V gene lookup returns CDR1 SEHNR and CDR2 FQNEAQ (reference sequence). The V end was cut by 2 bases, the J end by 1 base, with 6 bases between. CDR3: CASSLPSSYEQYF. CDR3 coding DNA: TGTGCCAGCAGCTTACCATCATCCTACGAGCAGTACTTC.

This clonotype was detected only a few times. The chain joins TRBV20-1 to TRBJ1-2; 8 positions agree with TRBD1. This CDR3 region has 15 residues. V lost 1 base to trimming and J lost 7 bases; unmatched junction nucleotides: 11. Germline assignment: CDR1 DFQATT and CDR2 SNEGSKA (reference sequence). The CDR3 nucleotides read TGCAGTGCTAGAGGGGAGGAGACAGGGGCTGCTGGCTACACCTTC. Translating gives CSARGEETGAAGYTF.

This clonotype occurred a few times. V usage is TRBV29-1 and J usage is TRBJ1-2; TRBD1 matches at 10 bases. The trim removed 8 bases at V and 8 bases at J, leaving 8 bases unmatched. Germline V gene data show CDR1 as SQVTM and CDR2 as ANQGSEA. The CDR3 runs 12 residues. CDR3 loop: CSSRTGGDGYTF. CDR3 bases: TGCAGCTCCCGGACAGGGGGTGACGGCTACACCTTC. Filled out from reference TRBV29-1 and TRBJ1-2, the complete variable domain reads SAVISQKPSRDICQRGTSLTIQCQVDSQVTMMFWYRQQPGQSLTLIATANQGSEATYESGFVIDKFPISRPNLTFSTLTVSNMSPEDSSIYLCSSRTGGDGYTFGSGTRLTVV.

This clonotype appeared many times. This chain connects TRBV9 to TRBJ1-1; TRBD1 is a possible D gene (5 bases). The germline gives CDR1 SGDLS, CDR2 YYNGEE. This CDR3 is built from 14 residues. The ends were cut back, 2 bases at V and 7 bases at J, with 15 bases in the middle. CDR3 in DNA: TGTGCCAGCAGCGTGGTACTCGGGAGGGGTGAAGCTTTCTTT. It is translated as CASSVVLGRGEAFF. The entire variable domain, with the rest obtained from reference TRBV9 and TRBJ1-1, is as follows: DSGVTQTPKHLITATGQRVTLRCSPRSGDLSVYWYQQSLDQGLQFLIQYYNGEERAKGNILERFSAQQFPDLHSELNLSSLELGDSALYFCASSVVLGRGEAFFGQGTRLTVV.

This clonotype showed up many times. The chain couples TRBV18 to TRBJ1-1; TRBD1 aligns across 8 bases. The germline gives CDR1 KGHSH, CDR2 LQKENI. The J segment lost 2 bases and the V segment lost 6 bases, leaving 5 bases of the junction unmatched. The CDR3 runs to 14 residues. The CDR3 nucleotides are TGTGCCAGCTCCCTAGGACAGGGCAACACTGAAGCTTTCTTT. This encodes CASSLGQGNTEAFF.

A note on this clonotype: One end of the junction varies from germline; a read error may be responsible. The chain couples TRBV10-3 to TRBJ2-1; 8 nucleotides agree with TRBD1. The CDR3 has 14 amino acids. CDR1 is ENHRY and CDR2 is SYGVKD in the germline V gene. This CDR3 is CATSPQGEYNEQFF. The CDR3 DNA follows: TGTGCCACCAGTCCACAGGGGGAGTACAATGAGCAGTTCTTC.

This clonotype has more than one count but fewer than ten. The gene calls are TRBV4-3 and TRBJ2-5, with a weak D call TRBD2 (5 bases). Trimming shortened V by 0 bases and J by 1 base, and 6 bases separated the two germline ends. The germline gives CDR1 LGHNA, CDR2 YSLEER. CDR3 length equals 14 residues. CDR3 nucleotides: TGCGCCAGCAGCCAAGACGGGGTCCAAGAGACCCAGTACTTC. The encoded protein is CASSQDGVQETQYF.

V is TRBV3-1 and J is TRBJ2-5; 9 nucleotides align to TRBD2. This CDR3 region has 18 residues. Germline-derived CDR1 and CDR2 are LGHDT and YNNKEL (reference sequence). V shed 3 bases, J shed 2 bases, and the junction held 13 bases outside the gene matches. The CDR3 spells CASSQHGRAGGQQETQYF. CDR3 nucleotide sequence: TGTGCCAGCAGCCAGCACGGTCGAGCGGGGGGACAACAAGAGACCCAGTACTTC.